This entry describes one TCR beta chain. Self-reported history from a screening survey and questionnaire set each donor's cohort. This entry comes from a study of blood T cell repertoires in COVID-19. Study context: PBMCs, B-cell-depleted T cells, or T cells were the source of the cDNA or gDNA that made up the material.

In the authors' workflow: Cell counts per sample came from amplifying reference gene primers. TCRdb's copy holds only in-frame clones and misses some; the assay was immunoSEQ multiplex PCR. The V and J calls and the clone size are those of that table, but D and trimming were determined from the DNA. The sample has approximately 210,000 clones; 70% to 85% are singletons. Sequenced: PBMCs or T cells enriched from blood (not recorded which). The TCR comes from a woman aged 55-75 years who had recovered from COVID-19.

CDR3 residues: CAWSTPGGVTEAFF. In DNA, the CDR3 is TGTGCCTGGAGTACCCCGGGGGGGGTTACTGAAGCTTTCTTT. J is TRBJ1-1 and V is TRBV30, with D maybe TRBD1 (5 bases). Germline CDR1 reads GTSNPN; CDR2 reads SVGIG (reference sequence). This CDR3 has 14 residues. The V end was cut by 2 bases, the J end by 5 bases, with 15 bases between. Together with reference TRBV30 and TRBJ1-1, the CDR3 gives the full variable domain: SQTIHQWPATLVQPVGSPLSLECTVEGTSNPNLYWYRQAAGRGLQLLFYSVGIGQISSEVPQNLSASRPQDRQFILSSKKLLLSDSGFYLCAWSTPGGVTEAFFGQGTRLTVV.